This TCR beta chain was captured by sequencing in a study of blood T cell repertoires in COVID-19 (dated by TCRdb to about 2020). For the study in its entirety: Samples covering the acute and convalescent phases of COVID-19 were provided by collaborators in the United States, Italy and Spain. The material from the prospective study consisted of cDNA or gDNA derived from T cells, B-cell-depleted T cells, or PBMCs. Deeply sampled blood TCRbeta repertoires from subjects exposed to, actively infected with, or recovered from COVID-19 were included in the dataset. A freely available public database, intended as a resource for researchers studying the immune response to SARS-CoV-2, is where the repertoires were released. Samples were obtained from the ongoing ImmuneRACE study (first 160 participants) and from about 1,300 subjects provided by 6 global collaborators. A de-identified subject ID, COVID-19 status, age in years and sex were almost always included in the sample metadata. Where HLA class I and class II types were available, the types were taken from metadata supplied by the sample provider, not from assay-based typing.

One collaborating source in Seattle enrolled patients while the patients were actively infected and followed the patients over time throughout the course of disease. Collaborating institutions collected whole blood in K2EDTA tubes following their own protocols. For TCRbeta analysis, collaborators shipped samples as frozen whole blood, isolated PBMCs, or DNA extracted from either of those sample types. Worth noting for this clone: Its antigen remains unidentified. The sample holds no much larger clone one base away, and base qualities are not on file.

The immunoSEQ Assay, a bias-controlled multiplex PCR, was used to amplify TCRbeta CDR3 regions from genomic DNA. On the authors' methods: Nucleated cell counts per sample were estimated from amplification of reference gene primers within the assay. Sequence reads were collapsed and filtered to measure the absolute abundance of every unique TCRbeta CDR3 rearrangement. For each sample, productive Simpson clonality was calculated as the square root of Simpson's diversity index over productive rearrangements. TCRdb's version of the immuneACCESS table is confined to in-frame rearrangements and falls short of the full clone set. An unresolved V gene accounts for under half of the shortfall where checked; the remainder is of unknown origin. V, J and clone size are those of that table, while D and trimming were read from the DNA. Recorded for this sample are 200,000 to 250,000 clones; around nine tenths of them occurred a single time. The ten most abundant clones make up 0.8% to 1% of the sample.

Study-wide conclusions, independent of this receptor: Clinical and demographic metadata were provided uncurated, with the amount varying by source and participant.

From a lookup of the germline V gene (reference sequence), CDR1 and CDR2 are LNHDA and SQIVND. Relative to germline, V is missing 4 bases and J is missing 4 bases, with 10 bases of the junction outside any gene match. The CDR3, cysteine through phenylalanine, is 15 amino acids long. Only CDR3 DNA is held: 45 bases, read in frame from base 1. The sequence was collected from a man between 60 and 70 years old with COVID-19, enrolled during active disease. Sequenced input: peripheral blood. The chain employs TRBV19 and TRBJ2-7, with 7 bases in between that match TRBD1. The nucleotide sequence is given as TGTGCCAGTAGTAAAGCGTCGACAGGGCCGTACGAGCAGTACTTC. Its product reads: CASSKASTGPYEQYF.